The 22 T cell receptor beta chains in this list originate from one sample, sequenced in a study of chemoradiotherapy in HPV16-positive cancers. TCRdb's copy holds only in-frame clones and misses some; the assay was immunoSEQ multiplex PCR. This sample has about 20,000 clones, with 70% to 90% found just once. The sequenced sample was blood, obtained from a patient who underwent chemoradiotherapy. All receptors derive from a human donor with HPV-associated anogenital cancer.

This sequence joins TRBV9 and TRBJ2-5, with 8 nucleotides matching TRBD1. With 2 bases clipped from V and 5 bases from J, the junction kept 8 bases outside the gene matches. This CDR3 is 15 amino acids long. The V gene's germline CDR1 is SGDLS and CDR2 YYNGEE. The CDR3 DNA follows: TGTGCCAGCAGCGTTACAGGGGGAATGGGGGAGACCCAGTACTTC. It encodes CASSVTGGMGETQYF.

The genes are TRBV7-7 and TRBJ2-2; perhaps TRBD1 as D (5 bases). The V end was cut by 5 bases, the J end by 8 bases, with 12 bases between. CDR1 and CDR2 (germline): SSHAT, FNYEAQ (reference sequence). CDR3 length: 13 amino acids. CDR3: CASSTAREGELFF. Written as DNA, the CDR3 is TGTGCCAGCAGCACAGCCAGGGAAGGGGAGCTGTTTTTT.

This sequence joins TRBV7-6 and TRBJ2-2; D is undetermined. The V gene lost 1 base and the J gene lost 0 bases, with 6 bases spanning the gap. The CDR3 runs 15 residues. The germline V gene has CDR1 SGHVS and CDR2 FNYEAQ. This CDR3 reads CASSLVAANTGELFF. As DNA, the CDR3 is TGTGCCAGCAGCTTAGTTGCGGCGAACACCGGGGAGCTGTTTTTT.

DNA of the CDR3: TGTGCCAGTAGTACTAGCGGGAGAGAGACCCAGTACTTC. Amino acids: CASSTSGRETQYF. This sequence joins TRBV19 and TRBJ2-5; 10 nucleotides match TRBD2. CDR3 size: 13 residues. V shed 4 bases and J 4 bases; nucleotides not matched to a gene: 0. Germline CDR1 reads LNHDA; CDR2 reads SQIVND (reference sequence).

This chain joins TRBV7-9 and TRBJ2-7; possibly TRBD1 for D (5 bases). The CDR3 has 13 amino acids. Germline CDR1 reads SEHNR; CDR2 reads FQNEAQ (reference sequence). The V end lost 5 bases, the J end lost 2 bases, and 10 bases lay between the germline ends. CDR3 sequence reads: CASSPTGTYEQYF. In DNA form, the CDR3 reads TGTGCCAGCAGCCCAACAGGTACCTACGAGCAGTACTTC.

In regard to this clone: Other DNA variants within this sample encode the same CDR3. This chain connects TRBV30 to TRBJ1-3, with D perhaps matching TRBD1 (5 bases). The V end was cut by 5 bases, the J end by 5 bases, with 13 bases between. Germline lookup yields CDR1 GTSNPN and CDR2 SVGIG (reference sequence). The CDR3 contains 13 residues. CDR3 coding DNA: TGTGCCTGGTCGGGGGGAGTGAGAAACACCATATATTTT. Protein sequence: CAWSGGVRNTIYF.

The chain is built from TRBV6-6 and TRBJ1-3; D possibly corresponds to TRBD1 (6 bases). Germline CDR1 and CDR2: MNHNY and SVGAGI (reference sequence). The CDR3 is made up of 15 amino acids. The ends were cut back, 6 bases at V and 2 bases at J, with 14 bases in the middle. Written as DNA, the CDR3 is TGTGCCAGCAGGTTAACCGGGACACCTGGAAACACCATATATTTT. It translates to CASRLTGTPGNTIYF.

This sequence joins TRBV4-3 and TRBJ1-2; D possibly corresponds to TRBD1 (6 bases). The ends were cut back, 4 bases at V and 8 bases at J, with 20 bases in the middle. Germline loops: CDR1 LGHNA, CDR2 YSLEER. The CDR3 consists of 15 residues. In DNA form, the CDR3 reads TGCGCCAGCAGCCCCACCTGGGACACAAAGGGCGGCTACACCTTC. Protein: CASSPTWDTKGGYTF.

For the CDR3, the DNA is TGTGCCAGCACGCGGACAGGGAACACTGAAGCTTTCTTT. Translated, it gives CASTRTGNTEAFF. This chain uses TRBV6-1 with TRBJ1-1; 7 nucleotides match TRBD1. Per the germline V gene, CDR1 is MNHNS and CDR2 is SASEGT. The CDR3 spans 13 residues. After removal of 7 bases from V and 1 base from J, the junction contained 3 bases not matched to a gene.

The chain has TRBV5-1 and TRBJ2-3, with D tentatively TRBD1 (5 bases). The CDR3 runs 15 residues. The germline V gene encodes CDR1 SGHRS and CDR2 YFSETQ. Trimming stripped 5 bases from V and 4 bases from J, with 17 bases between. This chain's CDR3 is CASSSAGFGADTQYF. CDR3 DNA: TGCGCCAGCAGTTCTGCAGGGTTTGGTGCAGATACGCAGTATTTT.

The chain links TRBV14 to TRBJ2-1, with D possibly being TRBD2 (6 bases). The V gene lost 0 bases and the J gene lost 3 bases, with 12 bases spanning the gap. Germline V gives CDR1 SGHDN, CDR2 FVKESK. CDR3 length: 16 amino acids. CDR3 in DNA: TGTGCCAGCAGCCAAGAAACGGGAGATGACTACAATGAGCAGTTCTTC. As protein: CASSQETGDDYNEQFF.

CDR3 residues: CASTGGSGRASPYNEQFF. The CDR3 DNA reads TGCGCCAGCACCGGAGGGAGCGGGAGAGCCTCCCCATACAATGAGCAGTTCTTC. The chain carries TRBV5-1 and TRBJ2-1, with 8 bases fitting TRBD2. The CDR3 is 18 residues long. V lost 6 bases to trimming and J lost 4 bases; unmatched junction nucleotides: 18. Germline loops: CDR1 SGHRS, CDR2 YFSETQ.

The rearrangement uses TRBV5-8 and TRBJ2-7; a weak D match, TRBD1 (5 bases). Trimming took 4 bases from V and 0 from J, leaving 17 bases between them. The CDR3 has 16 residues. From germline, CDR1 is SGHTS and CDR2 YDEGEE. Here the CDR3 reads CASSHRVGLSSYEQYF. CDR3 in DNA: TGTGCCAGCAGCCACCGGGTGGGGCTGAGCTCCTACGAGCAGTACTTC. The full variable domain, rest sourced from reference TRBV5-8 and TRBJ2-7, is EAGVTQSPTHLIKTRGQQATLRCSPISGHTSVYWYQQALGLGLQFLLWYDEGEERNRGNFPPRFSGRQFPNYSSELNVNALELEDSALYLCASSHRVGLSSYEQYFGPGTRLTVT.

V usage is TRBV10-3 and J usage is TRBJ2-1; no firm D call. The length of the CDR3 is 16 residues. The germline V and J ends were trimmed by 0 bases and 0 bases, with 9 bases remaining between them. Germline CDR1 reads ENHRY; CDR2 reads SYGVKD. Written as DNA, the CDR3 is TGTGCCATCAGTGAGTCTCACACTCACTCCTACAATGAGCAGTTCTTC. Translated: CAISESHTHSYNEQFF.

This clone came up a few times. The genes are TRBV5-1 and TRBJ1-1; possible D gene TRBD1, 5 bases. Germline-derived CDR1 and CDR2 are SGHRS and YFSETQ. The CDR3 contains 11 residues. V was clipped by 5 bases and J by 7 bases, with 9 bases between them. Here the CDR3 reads CASRGEFEAFF. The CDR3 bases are TGCGCCAGCAGGGGGGAGTTTGAAGCTTTCTTT. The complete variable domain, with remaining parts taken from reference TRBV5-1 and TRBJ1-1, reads KAGVTQTPRYLIKTRGQQVTLSCSPISGHRSVSWYQQTPGQGLQFLFEYFSETQRNKGNFPGRFSGRQFSNSRSEMNVSTLELGDSALYLCASRGEFEAFFGQGTRLTVV.

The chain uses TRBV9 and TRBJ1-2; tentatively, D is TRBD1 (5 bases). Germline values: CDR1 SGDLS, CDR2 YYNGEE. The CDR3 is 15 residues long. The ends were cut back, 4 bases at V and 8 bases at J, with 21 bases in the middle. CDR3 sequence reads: CASSPTSPGPEGYTF. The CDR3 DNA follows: TGTGCCAGCAGCCCCACGTCGCCGGGGCCGGAAGGCTACACCTTC.

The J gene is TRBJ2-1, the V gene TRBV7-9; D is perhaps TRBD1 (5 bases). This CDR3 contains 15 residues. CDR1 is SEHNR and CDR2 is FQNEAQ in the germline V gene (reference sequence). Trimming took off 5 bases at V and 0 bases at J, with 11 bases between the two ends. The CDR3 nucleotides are TGTGCCAGCAGCGTCCAGGGCGGCTCCTACAATGAGCAGTTCTTC. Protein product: CASSVQGGSYNEQFF.

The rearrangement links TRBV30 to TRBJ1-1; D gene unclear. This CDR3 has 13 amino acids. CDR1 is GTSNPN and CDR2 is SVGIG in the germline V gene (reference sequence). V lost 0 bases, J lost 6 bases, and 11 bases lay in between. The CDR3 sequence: CAWSVKGGSEAFF. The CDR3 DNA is TGTGCCTGGAGTGTCAAGGGAGGGTCTGAAGCTTTCTTT.

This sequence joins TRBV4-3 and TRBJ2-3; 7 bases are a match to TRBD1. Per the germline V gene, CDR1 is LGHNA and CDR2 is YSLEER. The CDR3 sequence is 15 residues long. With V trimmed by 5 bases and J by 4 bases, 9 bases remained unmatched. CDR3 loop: CASSSQPGGADTQYF. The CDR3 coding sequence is TGCGCCAGCAGCTCCCAGCCAGGGGGAGCAGATACGCAGTATTTT.

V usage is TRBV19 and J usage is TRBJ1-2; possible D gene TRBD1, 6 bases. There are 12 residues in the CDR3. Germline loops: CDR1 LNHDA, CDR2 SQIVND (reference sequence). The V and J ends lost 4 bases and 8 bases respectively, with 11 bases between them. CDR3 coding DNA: TGTGCCAGTAGTACAGGGGCTGGAGGCTACACCTTC. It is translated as CASSTGAGGYTF.

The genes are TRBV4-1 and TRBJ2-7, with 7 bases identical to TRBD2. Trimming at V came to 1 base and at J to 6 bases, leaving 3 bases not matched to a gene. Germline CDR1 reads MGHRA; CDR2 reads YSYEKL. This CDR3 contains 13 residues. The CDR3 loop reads CASSQAGGSEQYF. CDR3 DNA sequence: TGCGCCAGCAGCCAAGCGGGGGGAAGCGAGCAGTACTTC.

This CDR3 reads CASSVVFDSTGELFF. CDR3 bases: TGTGCCAGCAGCGTAGTTTTCGACAGCACCGGGGAGCTGTTTTTT. The chain couples TRBV9 to TRBJ2-2; D may be TRBD1 (5 bases). Trimming removed 0 bases at V and 4 bases at J, with 10 bases between. The CDR3 has 15 amino acids. Germline lookup yields CDR1 SGDLS and CDR2 YYNGEE.